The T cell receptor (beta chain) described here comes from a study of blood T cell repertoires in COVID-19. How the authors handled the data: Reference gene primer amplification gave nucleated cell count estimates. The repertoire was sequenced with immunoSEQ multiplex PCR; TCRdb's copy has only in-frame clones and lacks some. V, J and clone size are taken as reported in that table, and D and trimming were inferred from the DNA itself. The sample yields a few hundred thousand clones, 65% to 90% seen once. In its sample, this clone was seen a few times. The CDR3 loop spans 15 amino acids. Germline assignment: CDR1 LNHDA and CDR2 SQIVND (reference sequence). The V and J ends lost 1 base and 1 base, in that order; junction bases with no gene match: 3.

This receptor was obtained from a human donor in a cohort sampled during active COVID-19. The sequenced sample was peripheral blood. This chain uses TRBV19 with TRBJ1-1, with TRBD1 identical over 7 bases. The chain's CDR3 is CASSIGGTANTEAFF. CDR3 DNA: TGTGCCAGTAGTATAGGAGGGACAGCGAACACTGAAGCTTTCTTT.